A single T cell receptor beta chain is shown here with its context. Its antigen is currently unknown. The sample originates from a study of blood T cells in healthy people across ages. The V gene's germline CDR1 is SGHNT and CDR2 YYREEE (reference sequence). Trimming left V 10 bases short and J 2 bases short, with 18 bases between. CDR3 length: 14 residues. Sample-barcoded 5' priming and a J-beta primer mix drove a second PCR of roughly 6 to 12 cycles. One entry per CDR3 protein results from TCRdb running MiXCR on the 5' RACE reads. The sample lists hundreds of thousands of distinct CDR3 sequences; around two fifths were seen once. The study's findings and limits: Relative to aged donors, long-lived donors carried more naive CD4+ cells and displayed higher diversity. Investigators treated diversity estimates from one million T cells as underestimates. It was not possible, with unsorted PBMCs, to conclusively compare naive and antigen-experienced cells. Getting older went along with TCR beta diversity per million T cells dropping roughly linearly.

The source material was blood. The V gene is TRBV5-4, the J gene TRBJ1-2; D is uncertain. This TCR derives from a man between 60 and 75 years old in good health. The CDR3 DNA reads TGTGCCGGCGCCCGGGAAACGCTGAACTATGGCTACACCTTC. Amino acids: CAGARETLNYGYTF.